Each of the 16 T cell receptor beta chains below was sequenced from the same sample in a study of early T cells in non-severe SARS-CoV-2 infection (dated by TCRdb to about 2021). The library was made by 5' RACE. Instrument on record: NextSeq 500. The public reads were quality trimmed at Q25 with fastp and then assembled into clones with MiXCR by TCRdb, keeping productive beta chains. Every distinct CDR3 protein forms one entry, paired with its most common genes and DNA. The sample table contains nearly 90,000 distinct CDR3 sequences; only one count was recorded for approximately 14% of them. The ten largest account for roughly 6.4% of the sample. The sequenced material came from whole blood. All receptors come from an adult who was a healthcare worker with PCR-confirmed SARS-CoV-2 infection or an uninfected control (not recorded which).

This clonotype showed up just a few times. The rearrangement links TRBV6-5 to TRBJ2-2, with TRBD1 identical over 11 bases. The J segment lost 2 bases and the V segment lost 10 bases, leaving 3 bases of the junction unmatched. CDR1 and CDR2 (germline): MNHEY, SVGAGI. CDR3 length: 14 amino acids. The CDR3 protein is CATGTGGNTGELFF. CDR3 DNA sequence: TGTGCCACCGGGACAGGGGGAAACACCGGGGAGCTGTTTTTT.

This clonotype was counted a single time. This chain connects TRBV24-1 to TRBJ2-2; D is unclear. This CDR3 contains 15 residues. V lost 1 base to trimming and J lost 3 bases, with 8 bases between them. Germline CDR1 KGHDR, CDR2 SFDVKD. This CDR3 reads CATSDFSGDTGELFF. The CDR3 DNA reads as TGTGCCACCAGTGATTTCTCCGGAGACACCGGGGAGCTGTTTTTT.

This rearrangement joins TRBV6-5 to TRBJ2-1; maybe TRBD2 (6 bases). The V end was cut by 9 bases, the J end by 4 bases, with 13 bases between. Germline-derived CDR1 and CDR2 are MNHEY and SVGAGI. This CDR3 spans 13 amino acids. CDR3 sequence: CARSGEDYNEQFF. CDR3 coding DNA: TGTGCCAGGTCGGGGGAGGATTACAATGAGCAGTTCTTC.

The CDR3 DNA is TGTGCCTGGGGGGACAGGGGATACACAGATACGCAGTATTTT. This translates into CAWGDRGYTDTQYF. The chain employs TRBV30 and TRBJ2-3; 10 bases agree with TRBD1. Germline V gene sequence: CDR1 GTSNPN, CDR2 SVGIG (reference sequence). V shed 5 bases and J 2 bases; nucleotides not matched to a gene: 4. This CDR3 is 14 amino acids long. The whole variable domain, filled in from reference TRBV30 and TRBJ2-3, reads SQTIHQWPATLVQPVGSPLSLECTVEGTSNPNLYWYRQAAGRGLQLLFYSVGIGQISSEVPQNLSASRPQDRQFILSSKKLLLSDSGFYLCAWGDRGYTDTQYFGPGTRLTVL.

The chain recombines TRBV2 with TRBJ2-1, with 9 bases fitting TRBD1. The CDR3 consists of 17 residues. Germline V gene data show CDR1 as SNHLY and CDR2 as FYNNEI. With V trimmed by 7 bases and J by 8 bases, 18 bases remained unmatched. CDR3 protein: CASKFTPGQGLSDEQFF. For the CDR3, the DNA is TGTGCCAGCAAATTTACCCCGGGACAGGGACTCTCGGATGAGCAGTTCTTC.

To note about this clonotype: A much more abundant neighbour one base away suggests this may be a read error. V and J are TRBV27 and TRBJ2-1; D call uncertain. The V gene's germline CDR1 is MNHEY and CDR2 SMNVEV (reference sequence). The CDR3 has 13 residues. CDR3 protein: CASSLSATNEQCF. The CDR3 DNA is TGTGCCAGCAGCCTCTCCGCAACCAATGAGCAGTGCTTC.

The sample holds a few counts of this clonotype. The chain couples TRBV7-9 to TRBJ1-3; D remains ambiguous. The CDR3 contains 15 residues. Trimming removed 1 base at V and 2 bases at J, with 9 bases between. Germline CDR1 reads SEHNR; CDR2 reads FQNEAQ (reference sequence). The CDR3 DNA sequence: TGTGCCAGCAGCTTAGGTGACGCCACTGGAAACACCATATATTTT. Translating gives CASSLGDATGNTIYF. Full variable domain (missing parts from reference TRBV7-9 and TRBJ1-3): DTGVSQNPRHKITKRGQNVTFRCDPISEHNRLYWYRQTLGQGPEFLTYFQNEAQLEKSRLLSDRFSAERPKGSFSTLEIQRTEQGDSAMYLCASSLGDATGNTIYFGEGSWLTVV.

The J gene is TRBJ2-5, the V gene TRBV29-1; D uncertain. Germline CDR1 and CDR2: SQVTM and ANQGSEA. V dropped 4 bases and J dropped 5 bases, with 5 bases sitting between them. The CDR3 covers 10 residues. CDR3 in amino acids: CSVVMETQYF. The CDR3 DNA reads as TGCAGCGTTGTGATGGAGACCCAGTACTTC. The full variable domain, completed using reference TRBV29-1 and TRBJ2-5, is SAVISQKPSRDICQRGTSLTIQCQVDSQVTMMFWYRQQPGQSLTLIATANQGSEATYESGFVIDKFPISRPNLTFSTLTVSNMSPEDSSIYLCSVVMETQYFGPGTRLLVL.

The genes are TRBV2 and TRBJ1-5, with TRBD1 matching over 10 bases. The CDR3 covers 15 residues. Germline V gene lookup returns CDR1 SNHLY and CDR2 FYNNEI. Trimming at V came to 6 bases and at J to 7 bases, leaving 9 bases not matched to a gene. CDR3 protein: CASRWDRGGSQPQHF. CDR3 in DNA: TGTGCCAGCAGATGGGACAGGGGAGGCAGCCAGCCCCAGCATTTT.

This clonotype was seen a few times. The CDR3: CSVHLNTEAFF. DNA of the CDR3: TGCAGCGTCCACTTGAACACTGAAGCTTTCTTT. The V call is TRBV29-1, the J call TRBJ1-1; D ambiguous. The CDR3 covers 11 residues. Per the germline V gene, CDR1 is SQVTM and CDR2 is ANQGSEA. Trimming removed 6 bases at V and 0 bases at J, with 5 bases between. The full variable domain, its missing parts supplied by reference TRBV29-1 and TRBJ1-1, is SAVISQKPSRDICQRGTSLTIQCQVDSQVTMMFWYRQQPGQSLTLIATANQGSEATYESGFVIDKFPISRPNLTFSTLTVSNMSPEDSSIYLCSVHLNTEAFFGQGTRLTVV.

This clonotype was observed a few times. The chain joins TRBV10-3 to TRBJ1-2, with D uncertain. Germline values: CDR1 ENHRY, CDR2 SYGVKD. This CDR3 comprises 12 residues. Trimming removed 3 bases from V and 8 bases from J, with 10 bases in between. CDR3 coding DNA: TGTGCCATCAGTGATATTTCCGTAGGCTACACCTTC. Translated, it gives CAISDISVGYTF.

V is TRBV20-1 and J is TRBJ2-7; no firm D call. Trimming removed 0 bases at V and 2 bases at J, with 17 bases between. This CDR3 contains 16 residues. CDR1 is DFQATT, CDR2 SNEGSKA, per germline (reference sequence). The DNA for the CDR3 is TGCAGTGCTAGAGATAAGGAGAGCAGGAGAGCCTACGAGCAGTACTTC. This translates into CSARDKESRRAYEQYF.

The sample holds a few counts of this clonotype. The V and J genes are TRBV7-6 and TRBJ2-1; 7 nucleotides agree with TRBD2. The CDR3 length is 15 residues. V lost 2 bases, J lost 3 bases, and 4 bases stayed unmatched. Germline CDR1 SGHVS, CDR2 FNYEAQ. The DNA for the CDR3 is TGTGCCAGCAGCTTACCAGCGGGACTCTACAATGAGCAGTTCTTC. Translating it yields CASSLPAGLYNEQFF.

Turning to this clonotype: A junction end diverges from the germline sequence, so it may reflect a read error. The J gene is TRBJ2-6, the V gene TRBV2; tentative D call: TRBD1 (6 bases). The CDR3 runs to 11 residues. Germline CDR1 and CDR2: SNHLY and FYNNEI. The CDR3 DNA is TGTGCCAGCAGTTCAATGGGGGCCGTGGCTTTC. This codes for CASSSMGAVAF.

This clonotype appeared a few times. The J gene is TRBJ2-1, the V gene TRBV11-3; 7 bases are a match to TRBD1. Germline assignment: CDR1 SGHNT and CDR2 YENEEA. The CDR3 consists of 15 residues. V lost 5 bases and J lost 0; bases outside the gene matches: 4. The CDR3: CASSGRDSSYNEQFF. CDR3 DNA: TGTGCCAGCAGCGGACGGGACAGCTCCTACAATGAGCAGTTCTTC.

Many counts were recorded for this clonotype. The chain has TRBV11-3 and TRBJ2-1; 10 nucleotides align to TRBD1. The germline gives CDR1 SGHNT, CDR2 YENEEA. The CDR3 length is 15 residues. The V segment lost 5 bases and the J segment 7 bases; nucleotides outside the gene matches: 8. The CDR3 bases are TGTGCCAGCAGCCTCGAGACAGGGGGCCGGAATGAGCAGTTCTTC. Its protein is CASSLETGGRNEQFF.